Each of the 2 T cell receptor beta chains below was sequenced from the same sample in a study of cytomegalovirus exposure and HLA in healthy donors. Researchers ran the PCR with 60 Vbeta and 13 Jbeta primers. Libraries were prepared by immunoSEQ multiplex PCR; TCRdb keeps only in-frame clonotypes and omits some of them. The table records over 200,000 clones, around 80% of them present only once. Material for sequencing was PBMCs. The receptor set was obtained from a male donor in good health and CMV-seronegative.

V is TRBV12-5 and J is TRBJ2-6; tentative D call: TRBD1 (6 bases). CDR1 is LGHNT and CDR2 is FRNRAP in the germline V gene. This CDR3 spans 17 amino acids. The germline V and J ends were trimmed by 1 base and 4 bases, with 14 bases remaining between them. The CDR3 bases are TGTGCTAGTGGTTTGGATCTCAGGGGTTCGGGGGCCAACGTCCTGACTTTC. It specifies CASGLDLRGSGANVLTF.

The CDR3 here is CASMGQDTEAFF. The CDR3 region has the DNA TGTGCCAGCATGGGGCAGGACACTGAAGCTTTCTTT. J is TRBJ1-1 and V is TRBV28, with D perhaps TRBD1 (5 bases). This CDR3 comprises 12 residues. Trimming took 7 bases from V and 3 from J, leaving 9 bases between them. Germline CDR1 MDHEN, CDR2 SYDVKM.